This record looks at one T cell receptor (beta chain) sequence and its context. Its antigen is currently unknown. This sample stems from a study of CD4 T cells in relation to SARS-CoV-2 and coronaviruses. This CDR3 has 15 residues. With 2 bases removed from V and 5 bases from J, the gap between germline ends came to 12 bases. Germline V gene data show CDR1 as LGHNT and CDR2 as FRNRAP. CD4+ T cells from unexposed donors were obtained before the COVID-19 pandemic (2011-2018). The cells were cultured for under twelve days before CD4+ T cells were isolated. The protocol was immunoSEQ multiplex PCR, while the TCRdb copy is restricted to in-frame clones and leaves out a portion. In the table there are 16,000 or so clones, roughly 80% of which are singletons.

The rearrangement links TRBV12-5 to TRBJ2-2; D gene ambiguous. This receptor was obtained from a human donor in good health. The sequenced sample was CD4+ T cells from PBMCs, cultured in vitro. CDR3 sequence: CASGLFTGETGELFF. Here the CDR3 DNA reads TGTGCTAGTGGTTTGTTCACTGGGGAAACCGGGGAGCTGTTTTTT.